The source of this T cell receptor beta chain is a study of blood T cell repertoires in COVID-19. With 4 bases clipped from V and 6 bases from J, the junction kept 6 bases outside the gene matches. Germline V lookup: CDR1 MNHEY, CDR2 SMNVEV (reference sequence). The CDR3 contains 14 residues. Method: immunoSEQ multiplex PCR; TCRdb's copy keeps in-frame clones and lacks some. The sample includes some 80,000 clones, 84% of them seen just once. Sequencing was performed on peripheral blood. This receptor was obtained from a man in his fifties with acute or convalescent COVID-19. J is TRBJ2-1 and V is TRBV27, with TRBD2 matching over 7 bases. The CDR3 region is CASSSRGGPNEQFF. The CDR3 DNA sequence: TGTGCCAGCAGTTCCCGGGGAGGGCCCAATGAGCAGTTCTTC.